This TCR beta chain was recovered during a study of cytomegalovirus exposure and HLA in healthy donors. Study-wide background: The platform used for the roughly 120 validation repertoires matched that of the roughly 700 first-cohort repertoires, a later analysis reported. Points from the study as a whole: Cytomegalovirus association was listed for roughly 160 TCR beta chains. It was reportedly the case that the classifier diagnosed cytomegalovirus status with high specificity and sensitivity.

Concerning this clone: Its antigen is not known.

An approximately 130-subject validation cohort, separate from the approximately 720-subject first cohort, supplied the donors. This CDR3 is 13 amino acids long. Trimming took 1 base from V and 10 from J, leaving 8 bases between them. The germline V gene has CDR1 LGHNA and CDR2 YSLEER. TCRdb's copy holds only in-frame clones and misses some; the assay was immunoSEQ multiplex PCR. Seen here are around 250,000 clones, around 91% observed once, and the top ten hold roughly 0.38%. The chain carries TRBV4-3 and TRBJ1-6; no clear D. This sequence was found in a young woman in good health and CMV-seronegative. Material: PBMCs. The CDR3 region has the DNA TGCGCCAGCAGCCAAGGGACGGGATCACCCCTCCACTTT. Translating it yields CASSQGTGSPLHF.